Only a few counts were recorded for the clone carrying this TCR beta chain. Its antigen is not known. The entry originates in a study of vaccination and CD4 T cells after COVID-19. Overall study: The stimulus for the cells was overlapping spike peptides derived from SARS-CoV-2, HCoV-NL63, HCoV-OC43 and HCoV-229E.

Treatment of the sample: roughly 10-day PBMC culture with coronavirus spike peptide pools or control peptides (ViraFEST assay). ViraFEST stimulated the growth of antigen-specific T cells using peptide pools and subsequently profiled their TCRs by sequencing. Positive PCR tests were logged from March through December 2020, ahead of US Alpha, Beta and Delta variants. The Oncomine TCR Beta short-read assay generated sequence data from the DNA of cultured CD4+ T cells. Genomic DNA from cultured CD4+ T cells was extracted. MiXCR, applied by TCRdb to the PCR reads, yields one record per CDR3 protein. This sample has more than 8,000 distinct CDR3 sequences; about 28% occur once, and the top ten carry over 12%. CDR1 and CDR2 (germline): KGHDR, SFDVKD. The V and J ends lost 3 bases and 6 bases, in that order; junction bases with no gene match: 12. CDR3 length: 16 residues.

The sequences come from CD4+ T cells from blood, cultured in vitro, collected after SARS-CoV-2 vaccination. The rearrangement joins TRBV24-1 to TRBJ2-7, with 8 nucleotides matching TRBD1. The source of this sequence is a human donor who had recovered from COVID-19. CDR3 coding DNA: TGTGCCACCAGTGATCGAAGGACAGGGCCAGGGTTCGAGCAGTACTTC. As protein: CATSDRRTGPGFEQYF.